This T cell receptor beta chain was retrieved from a study of cytomegalovirus exposure and HLA in healthy donors. Across the study: An earlier analysis identified 95 million to 120 million unique TCR beta sequences in some 180 million T cells.

Germline V CDR1 and CDR2: SGHTA, FQGTGA. J lost 8 bases, V lost 0 bases, and 9 bases had no gene match. This CDR3 has 16 residues. Both 60 Vbeta primers and 13 Jbeta primers went into the PCR. Authors' methods: As a later analysis found, there were around 86 million unique TCR beta chains, of which some 9.9 million were shared. Assay: immunoSEQ multiplex PCR; the TCRdb copy retains only in-frame clones and omits some. That table gives V, J and clone size, and the DNA gave D and trimming. Of some 77,000 clones in the sample, about 79% were seen once. Note on this clone: Antigen specificity is unknown.

The study, taken as a whole, reports: The majority of CMV-associated TCR beta chains were reported as apparently HLA-restricted in a later analysis.

The chain links TRBV7-3 to TRBJ2-1; 8 nucleotides match TRBD2. The sequence was collected from a woman aged 40 to 50 in good health and CMV-seronegative. Material for sequencing was PBMCs. The CDR3 here is CASSLTRTPGGDEQFF. CDR3 in DNA: TGTGCCAGCAGCTTAACCCGGACTCCCGGGGGGGATGAGCAGTTCTTC.